Sequencing of this T cell receptor (beta chain) was carried out in a study of sequential checkpoint blockade in melanoma. For the study at large: More than 20 patients had matched tumor biopsies before treatment and at week 13 after nivolumab or ipilimumab alone.

Only in-frame clones appear in the TCRdb table, and some are missing; sequencing was by immunoSEQ multiplex PCR. The data hold 750 to 1,000 clones, with roughly a fifth observed a single time. Treatment: randomized to nivolumab then ipilimumab (arm A) or the reverse (arm B). The CDR3 sequence is 17 residues long. Germline V gene sequence: CDR1 LNHDA, CDR2 SQIVND (reference sequence). The V end lost 0 bases, the J end lost 0 bases, and 12 bases lay between the germline ends. Sequencing used tumor tissue (inferred from file names), obtained from a patient given nivolumab and ipilimumab in sequence. V is TRBV19 and J is TRBJ1-5, with D unresolved. The TCR comes from a human donor with melanoma. The CDR3 reads CASSIEGRRYSNQPQHF. The CDR3, as DNA: TGTGCCAGTAGTATAGAAGGTCGGCGGTATAGCAATCAGCCCCAGCATTTT.